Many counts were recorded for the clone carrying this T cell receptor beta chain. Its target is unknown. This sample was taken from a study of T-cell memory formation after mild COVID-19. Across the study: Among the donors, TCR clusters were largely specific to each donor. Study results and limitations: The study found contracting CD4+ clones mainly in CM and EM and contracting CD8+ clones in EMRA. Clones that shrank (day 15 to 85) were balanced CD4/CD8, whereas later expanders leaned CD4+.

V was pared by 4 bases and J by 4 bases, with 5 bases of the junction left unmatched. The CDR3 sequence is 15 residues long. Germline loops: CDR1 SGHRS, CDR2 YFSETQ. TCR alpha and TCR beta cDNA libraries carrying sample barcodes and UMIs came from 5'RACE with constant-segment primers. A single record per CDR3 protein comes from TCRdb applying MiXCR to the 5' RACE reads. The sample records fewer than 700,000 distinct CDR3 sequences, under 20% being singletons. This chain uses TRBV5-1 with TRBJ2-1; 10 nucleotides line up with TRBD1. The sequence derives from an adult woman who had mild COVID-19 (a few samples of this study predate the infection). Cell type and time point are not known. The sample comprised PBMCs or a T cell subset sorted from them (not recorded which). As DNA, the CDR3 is TGCGCCAGCAGCCCCGGGACAGGGGCTTACAATGAGCAGTTCTTC. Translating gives CASSPGTGAYNEQFF.